This passage covers 10 T cell receptor beta chains from one sample sequenced in a study of radiotherapy plus CTLA-4 blockade in lung cancer. Using immunoSEQ multiplex PCR, the repertoire was profiled, and TCRdb retains in-frame clones only, with some absent. Found here are fewer than 65,000 clones, about four fifths of them singletons; the top ten hold roughly 4.9%. The sample consisted of peripheral blood, taken from a patient treated with radiotherapy plus ipilimumab. These receptors were collected from a human donor with non-small cell lung cancer whose response to radiotherapy plus ipilimumab could not be evaluated.

The chain carries TRBV28 and TRBJ1-4, with D hard to call. V was shortened by 7 bases and J by 5 bases, with 17 bases between the two germline ends. CDR1 MDHEN and CDR2 SYDVKM come from the germline V gene. The CDR3 extends over 15 amino acids. CDR3 nucleotides: TGTGCCAGCACCCTACAAGGACCGGGGAATGAAAAACTGTTTTTT. It codes for CASTLQGPGNEKLFF. Drawing the rest from reference TRBV28 and TRBJ1-4, the complete variable domain is DVKVTQSSRYLVKRTGEKVFLECVQDMDHENMFWYRQDPGLGLRLIYFSYDVKMKEKGDIPEGYSVSREKKERFSLILESASTNQTSMYLCASTLQGPGNEKLFFGSGTQLSVL.

This clone was found once. V usage is TRBV27 and J usage is TRBJ1-2; 7 bases match TRBD1. This CDR3 spans 14 amino acids. Germline V gives CDR1 MNHEY, CDR2 SMNVEV (reference sequence). Trimming cost V 4 bases and J 6 bases; bases outside gene matches: 8. CDR3 DNA: TGTGCCAGCAGTTCCCCCGCCAGGGGGGATGGCTACACCTTC. It yields the protein CASSSPARGDGYTF.

The V and J genes are TRBV29-1 and TRBJ2-1, with 12 bases aligning to TRBD2. CDR1 is SQVTM and CDR2 is ANQGSEA in the germline V gene. V gave up 6 bases and J gave up 7 bases; unmatched junction bases: 13. This CDR3 has 16 amino acids. CDR3 coding DNA: TGCAGCGTGGGAGAACAAGGACTAGCGGGAAGGAATGAGCAGTTCTTC. Translation gives CSVGEQGLAGRNEQFF.

The V gene is TRBV4-1, the J gene TRBJ2-7; D is ambiguous. CDR1 is MGHRA and CDR2 is YSYEKL in the germline V gene. This CDR3 contains 13 residues. V lost 4 bases and J lost 3, with 10 bases in between. The CDR3 is CASSPGFHYEQYF. Here the CDR3 DNA reads TGCGCCAGCAGCCCCGGGTTTCACTACGAGCAGTACTTC.

The V gene is TRBV6-5, the J gene TRBJ1-1, with unresolved D. CDR1 and CDR2 (germline): MNHEY, SVGAGI. The CDR3 is made up of 15 amino acids. V lost 4 bases to trimming and J lost 3 bases, with 15 bases between them. CDR3 nucleotide sequence: TGTGCCAGCAGTTCGGAGGGTGTGGGTTACACTGAAGCTTTCTTT. Amino acids: CASSSEGVGYTEAFF.

This chain links TRBV5-4 with TRBJ2-1, with TRBD2 matching over 9 bases. The germline CDR1 and CDR2 sequences are SGHNT and YYREEE (reference sequence). The CDR3 extends over 16 amino acids. Germline trimming cut 4 bases from V and 1 base from J; bases unmatched to any gene: 6. The CDR3 loop reads CASSPGLAKSYNEQFF. For the CDR3, the DNA is TGTGCCAGCAGCCCCGGACTAGCGAAATCCTACAATGAGCAGTTCTTC. The variable domain in full, with the rest retrieved from reference TRBV5-4 and TRBJ2-1, is ETGVTQSPTHLIKTRGQQVTLRCSSQSGHNTVSWYQQALGQGPQFIFQYYREEENGRGNFPPRFSGLQFPNYSSELNVNALELDDSALYLCASSPGLAKSYNEQFFGPGTRLTVL.

The CDR3 region is CASSPLGGEEGYTF. The CDR3 coding sequence is TGTGCCAGCAGCCCCCTGGGAGGGGAAGAAGGCTACACCTTC. This rearrangement joins TRBV7-2 to TRBJ1-2; TRBD1 might be the D (5 bases). The CDR3 length is 14 residues. The V end was cut by 5 bases, the J end by 8 bases, with 18 bases between. Germline V lookup: CDR1 SGHTA, CDR2 FQGNSA.

The chain links TRBV15 to TRBJ2-6; 7 bases match TRBD2. Germline CDR1 and CDR2: LNHNV and YYDKDF (reference sequence). V gave up 5 bases and J gave up 0 bases; unmatched junction bases: 10. This CDR3 has 18 amino acids. CDR3 sequence: CATSSPGRDGSGANVLTF. The CDR3 DNA follows: TGTGCCACCAGCTCCCCGGGGAGGGATGGCTCTGGGGCCAACGTCCTGACTTTC.

This rearrangement joins TRBV9 to TRBJ2-3; TRBD2 agrees at 13 bases. J gave up 5 bases and V 3 bases, and 3 bases lay outside the gene matches. CDR1 is SGDLS and CDR2 is YYNGEE in the germline V gene. The CDR3 spans 15 residues. CDR3 amino acids: CASSEGLAGIDTQYF. The DNA of the CDR3 is TGTGCCAGCAGCGAGGGACTAGCGGGAATAGATACGCAGTATTTT.

V is TRBV28 and J is TRBJ2-1, with D possibly matching TRBD2 (6 bases). V was cut by 5 bases and J by 4 bases, with 15 bases left in between. Germline V lookup: CDR1 MDHEN, CDR2 SYDVKM. The CDR3 contains 15 residues. This CDR3 is CASSTPRGIYNEQFF. CDR3 nucleotides: TGTGCCAGCAGTACCCCCCGGGGGATTTACAATGAGCAGTTCTTC.